The 3 T cell receptor beta chains presented below share a single source sample, sequenced in a study of T cell changes during pregnancy in multiple sclerosis. Some clones are missing from TCRdb's copy, which holds only in-frame ones; the method was immunoSEQ multiplex PCR. The data contain 120,000 or so clones, around 93% of them singletons. The sequencing used peripheral blood, collected before pregnancy. All receptors come from a female donor with multiple sclerosis, enrolled in a pregnancy study.

The CDR3, as DNA: TGTGCCAGCAGTCGCCAGAGCGGGTTCTCTGGGGCCAACGTCCTGACTTTC. Translated: CASSRQSGFSGANVLTF. This rearrangement joins TRBV27 to TRBJ2-6, with D perhaps matching TRBD2 (6 bases). CDR3 size: 17 residues. V lost 5 bases, J lost 0 bases, and 14 bases lay in between. Per germline, CDR1 MNHEY and CDR2 SMNVEV (reference sequence).

The chain joins TRBV7-2 to TRBJ2-1; 10 bases fit TRBD2. CDR3 size: 16 residues. Per the germline V gene, CDR1 is SGHTA and CDR2 is FQGNSA. Germline trimming cut 4 bases from V and 4 bases from J; bases unmatched to any gene: 7. Written as DNA, the CDR3 is TGTGCCAGCAGCTCCACCTTTAGCGGGGGGTACAATGAGCAGTTCTTC. Protein product: CASSSTFSGGYNEQFF. The whole variable domain, filled in from reference TRBV7-2 and TRBJ2-1, reads GAGVSQSPSNKVTEKGKDVELRCDPISGHTALYWYRQSLGQGLEFLIYFQGNSAPDKSGLPSDRFSAERTGGSVSTLTIQRTQQEDSAVYLCASSSTFSGGYNEQFFGPGTRLTVL.

This clone ranks as medium-sized. This chain uses TRBV4-1 with TRBJ2-5, with TRBD1 identical over 9 bases. This CDR3 region has 13 residues. The junction had 0 bases not matched to a gene; V was cut back by 3 bases and J by 4 bases. Germline loops: CDR1 MGHRA, CDR2 YSYEKL. DNA of the CDR3: TGCGCCAGCAGCCAGGACAGGGGAGAGACCCAGTACTTC. Translated, it gives CASSQDRGETQYF.